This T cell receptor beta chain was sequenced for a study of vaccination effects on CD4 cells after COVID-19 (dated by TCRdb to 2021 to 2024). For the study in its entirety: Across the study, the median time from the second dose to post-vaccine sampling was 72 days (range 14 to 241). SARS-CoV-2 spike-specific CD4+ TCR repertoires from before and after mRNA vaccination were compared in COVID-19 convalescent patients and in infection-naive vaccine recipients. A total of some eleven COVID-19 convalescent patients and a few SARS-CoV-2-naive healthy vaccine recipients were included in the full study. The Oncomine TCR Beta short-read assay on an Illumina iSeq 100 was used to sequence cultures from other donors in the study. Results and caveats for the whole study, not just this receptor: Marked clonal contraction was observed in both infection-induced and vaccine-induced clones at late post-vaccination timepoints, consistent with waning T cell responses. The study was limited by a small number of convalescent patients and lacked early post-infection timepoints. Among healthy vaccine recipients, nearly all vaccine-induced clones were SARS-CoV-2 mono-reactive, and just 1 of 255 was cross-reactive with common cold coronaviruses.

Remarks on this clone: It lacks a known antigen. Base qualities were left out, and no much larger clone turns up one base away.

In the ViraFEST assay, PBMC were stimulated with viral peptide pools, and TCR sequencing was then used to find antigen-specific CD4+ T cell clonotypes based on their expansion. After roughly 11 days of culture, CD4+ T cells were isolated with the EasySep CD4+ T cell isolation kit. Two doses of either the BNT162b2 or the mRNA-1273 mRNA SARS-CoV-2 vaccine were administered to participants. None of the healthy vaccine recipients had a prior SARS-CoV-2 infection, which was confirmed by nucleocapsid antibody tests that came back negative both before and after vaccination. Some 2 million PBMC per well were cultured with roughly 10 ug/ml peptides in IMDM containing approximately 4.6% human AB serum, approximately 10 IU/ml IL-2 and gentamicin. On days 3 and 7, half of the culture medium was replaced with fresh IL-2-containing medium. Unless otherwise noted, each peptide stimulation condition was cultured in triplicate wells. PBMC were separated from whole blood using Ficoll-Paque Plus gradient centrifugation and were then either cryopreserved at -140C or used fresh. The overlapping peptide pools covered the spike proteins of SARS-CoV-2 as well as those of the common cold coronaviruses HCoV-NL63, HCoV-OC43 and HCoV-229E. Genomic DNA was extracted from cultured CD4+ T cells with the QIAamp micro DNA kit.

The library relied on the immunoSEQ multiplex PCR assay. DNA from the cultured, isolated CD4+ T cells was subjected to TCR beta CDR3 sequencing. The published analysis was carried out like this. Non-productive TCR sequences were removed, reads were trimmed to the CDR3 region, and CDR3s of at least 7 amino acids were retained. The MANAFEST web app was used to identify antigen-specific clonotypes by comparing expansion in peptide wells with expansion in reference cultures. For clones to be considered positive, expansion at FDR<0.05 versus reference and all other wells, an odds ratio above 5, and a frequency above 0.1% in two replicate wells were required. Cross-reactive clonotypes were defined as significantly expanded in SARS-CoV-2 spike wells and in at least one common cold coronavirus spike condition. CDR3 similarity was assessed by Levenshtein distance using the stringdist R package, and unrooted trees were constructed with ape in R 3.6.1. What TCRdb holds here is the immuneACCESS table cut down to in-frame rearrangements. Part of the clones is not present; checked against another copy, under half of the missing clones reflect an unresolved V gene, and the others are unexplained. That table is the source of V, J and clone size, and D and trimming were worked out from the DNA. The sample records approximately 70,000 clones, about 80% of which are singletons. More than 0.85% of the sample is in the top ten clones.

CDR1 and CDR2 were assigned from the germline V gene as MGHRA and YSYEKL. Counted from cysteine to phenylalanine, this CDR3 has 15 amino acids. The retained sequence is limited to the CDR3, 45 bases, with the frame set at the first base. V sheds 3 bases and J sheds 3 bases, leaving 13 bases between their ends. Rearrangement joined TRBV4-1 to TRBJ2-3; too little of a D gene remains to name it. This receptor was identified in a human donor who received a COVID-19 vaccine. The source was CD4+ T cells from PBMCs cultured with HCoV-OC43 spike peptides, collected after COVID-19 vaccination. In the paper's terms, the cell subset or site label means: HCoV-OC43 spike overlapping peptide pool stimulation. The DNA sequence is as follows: TGCGCCAGCAGCCAGCAGCGCCGGTGGACAGATACGCAGTATTTT. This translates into CASSQQRRWTDTQYF.